This TCR beta chain was sequenced for a study of T cell changes during pregnancy in multiple sclerosis (dated by TCRdb to about 2019). As for the study more broadly: The study examined how the T cell repertoire changed over the course of pregnancy in women with multiple sclerosis.

Libraries were prepared through the immunoSEQ multiplex PCR assay. As stored in TCRdb, this immuneACCESS dataset retains in-frame rearrangements with V and J assigned. A fraction of the clones does not appear; measured against another copy, unresolved V genes explain less than half of the discrepancy, and the remainder lacks a known reason. Present in this sample are tens of thousands of clones, around 93% of which were seen just once. Clones ranked in the top ten supply 0.73% of the sample. Reading from cysteine to phenylalanine, the CDR3 counts 15 amino acids. The CDR3 DNA has 45 bases and is translated from base 1. Trimming takes 0 bases off V and 4 bases off J; junction bases not matched to a gene: 4. Based on the germline V gene (reference sequence), the CDR1 and CDR2 sequences are SGHNT and YYREEE. With regard to this clone: What this receptor recognizes is not known. No per-base quality is available; no much larger clone lies one base away.

The clonotype comes from a female donor with multiple sclerosis, enrolled in a pregnancy study. The rearranged segments are TRBV5-4 and TRBJ2-1, and 7 bases in between align with TRBD2. This specimen was CD4+ T cells from peripheral blood mononuclear cells, taken before pregnancy. This receptor has the CDR3 CASSLEASGYNEQFF. The sequenced DNA is TGTGCCAGCAGCTTGGAGGCTAGCGGTTACAATGAGCAGTTCTTC.